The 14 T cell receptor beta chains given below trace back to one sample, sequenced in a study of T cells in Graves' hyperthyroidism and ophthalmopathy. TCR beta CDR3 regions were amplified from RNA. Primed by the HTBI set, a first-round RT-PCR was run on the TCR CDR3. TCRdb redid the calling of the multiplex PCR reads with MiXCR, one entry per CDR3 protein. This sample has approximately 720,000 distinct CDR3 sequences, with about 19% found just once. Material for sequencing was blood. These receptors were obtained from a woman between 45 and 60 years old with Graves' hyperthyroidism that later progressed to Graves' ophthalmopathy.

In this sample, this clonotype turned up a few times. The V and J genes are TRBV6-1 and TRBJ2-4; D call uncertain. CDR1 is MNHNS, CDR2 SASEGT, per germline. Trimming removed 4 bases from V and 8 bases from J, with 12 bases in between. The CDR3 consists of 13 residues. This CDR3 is CASSGGGADIQYF. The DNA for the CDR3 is TGTGCCAGCAGTGGTGGTGGCGCAGACATTCAGTACTTC.

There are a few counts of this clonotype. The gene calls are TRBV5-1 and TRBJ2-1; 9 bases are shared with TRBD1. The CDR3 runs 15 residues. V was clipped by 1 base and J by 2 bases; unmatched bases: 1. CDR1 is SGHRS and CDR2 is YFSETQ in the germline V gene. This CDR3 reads CASSLWTGAYNEQFF. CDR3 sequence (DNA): TGCGCCAGCAGCTTGTGGACAGGGGCCTACAATGAGCAGTTCTTC.

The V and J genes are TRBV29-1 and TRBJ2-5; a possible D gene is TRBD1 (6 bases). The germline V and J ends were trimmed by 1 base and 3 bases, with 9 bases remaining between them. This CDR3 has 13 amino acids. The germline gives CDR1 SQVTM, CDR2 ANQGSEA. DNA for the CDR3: TGCAGCGTTGAAGGGCAGGGGAAAGAGACCCAGTACTTC. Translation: CSVEGQGKETQYF.

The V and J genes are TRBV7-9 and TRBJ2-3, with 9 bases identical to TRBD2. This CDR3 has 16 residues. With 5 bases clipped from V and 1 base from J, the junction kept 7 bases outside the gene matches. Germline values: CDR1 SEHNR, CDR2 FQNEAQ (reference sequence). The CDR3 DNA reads TGTGCCAGCAGCATTGGGACTAGCTCGGGCACAGATACGCAGTATTTT. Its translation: CASSIGTSSGTDTQYF.

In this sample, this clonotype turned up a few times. The CDR3 nucleotides are TGTGCCAGTAGTATAACCGCCTATAGCAATCAGCCCCAGCATTTT. Encoded protein: CASSITAYSNQPQHF. This rearrangement joins TRBV19 to TRBJ1-5; D unclear. The V end lost 2 bases, the J end lost 0 bases, and 8 bases lay between the germline ends. This CDR3 is 15 amino acids long. The germline V gene encodes CDR1 LNHDA and CDR2 SQIVND (reference sequence).

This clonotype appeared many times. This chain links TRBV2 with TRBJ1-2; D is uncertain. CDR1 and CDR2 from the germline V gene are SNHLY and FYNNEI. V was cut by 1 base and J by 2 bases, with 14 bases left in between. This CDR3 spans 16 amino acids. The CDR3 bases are TGTGCCAGCAGTGAAGAGGAGGCAGGCGAGAACTATGGCTACACCTTC. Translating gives CASSEEEAGENYGYTF.

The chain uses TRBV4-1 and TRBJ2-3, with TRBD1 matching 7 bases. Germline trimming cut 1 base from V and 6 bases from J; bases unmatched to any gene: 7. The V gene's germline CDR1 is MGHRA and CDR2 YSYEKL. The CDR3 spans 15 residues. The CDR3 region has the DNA TGCGCCAGCAGCCAAGGGCAGGGGGTCGGGGATACGCAGTATTTT. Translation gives CASSQGQGVGDTQYF.

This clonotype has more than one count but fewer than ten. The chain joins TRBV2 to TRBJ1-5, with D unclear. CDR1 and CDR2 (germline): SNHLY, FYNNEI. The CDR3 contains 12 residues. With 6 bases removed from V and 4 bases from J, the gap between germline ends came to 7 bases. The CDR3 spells CASRRVNQPQHF. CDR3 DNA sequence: TGTGCCAGCAGGAGGGTTAATCAGCCCCAGCATTTT.

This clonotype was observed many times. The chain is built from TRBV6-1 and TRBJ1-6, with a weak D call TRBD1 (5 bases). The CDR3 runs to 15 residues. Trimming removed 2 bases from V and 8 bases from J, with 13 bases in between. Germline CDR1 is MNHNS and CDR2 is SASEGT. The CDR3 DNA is TGTGCCAGCAGTGAATCCAGGGCTTCTCATTCACCCCTCCACTTT. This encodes CASSESRASHSPLHF.

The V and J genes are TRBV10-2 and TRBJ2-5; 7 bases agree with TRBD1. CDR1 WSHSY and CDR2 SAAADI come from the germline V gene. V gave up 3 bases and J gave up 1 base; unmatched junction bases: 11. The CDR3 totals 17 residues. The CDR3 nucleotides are TGCGCCAGCAGTGAACCTCGAGACAGGGCGGGCCAAGAGACCCAGTACTTC. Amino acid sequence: CASSEPRDRAGQETQYF.

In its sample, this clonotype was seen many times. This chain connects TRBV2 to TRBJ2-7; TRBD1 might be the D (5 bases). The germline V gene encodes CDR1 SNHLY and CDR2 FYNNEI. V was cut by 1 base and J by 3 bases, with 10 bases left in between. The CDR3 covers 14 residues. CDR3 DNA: TGTGCCAGCAGTGAAGGGATAGGGGACTACGAGCAGTACTTC. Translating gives CASSEGIGDYEQYF.

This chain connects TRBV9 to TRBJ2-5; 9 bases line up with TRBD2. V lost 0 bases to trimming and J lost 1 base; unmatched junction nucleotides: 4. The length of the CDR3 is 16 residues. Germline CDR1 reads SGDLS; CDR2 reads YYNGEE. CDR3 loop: CASSVVGAGGQETQYF. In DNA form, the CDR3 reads TGTGCCAGCAGCGTAGTCGGAGCGGGGGGCCAAGAGACCCAGTACTTC.

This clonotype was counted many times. The chain's CDR3 is CASSYPGELNTEAFF. The CDR3 DNA reads as TGTGCCAGCAGCTATCCTGGGGAATTGAACACTGAAGCTTTCTTT. The rearrangement uses TRBV7-9 and TRBJ1-1, with D unresolved. Germline lookup yields CDR1 SEHNR and CDR2 FQNEAQ (reference sequence). The CDR3 extends over 15 amino acids. V was trimmed by 4 bases and J by 0 bases, leaving 12 bases between them.

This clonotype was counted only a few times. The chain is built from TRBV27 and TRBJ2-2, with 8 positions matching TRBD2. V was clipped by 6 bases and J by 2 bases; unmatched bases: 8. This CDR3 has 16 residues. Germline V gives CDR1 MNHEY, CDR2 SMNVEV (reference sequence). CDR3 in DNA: TGTGCCAGCAGCCCCCGGGGGGGGGAAAACACCGGGGAGCTGTTTTTT. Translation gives CASSPRGGENTGELFF.